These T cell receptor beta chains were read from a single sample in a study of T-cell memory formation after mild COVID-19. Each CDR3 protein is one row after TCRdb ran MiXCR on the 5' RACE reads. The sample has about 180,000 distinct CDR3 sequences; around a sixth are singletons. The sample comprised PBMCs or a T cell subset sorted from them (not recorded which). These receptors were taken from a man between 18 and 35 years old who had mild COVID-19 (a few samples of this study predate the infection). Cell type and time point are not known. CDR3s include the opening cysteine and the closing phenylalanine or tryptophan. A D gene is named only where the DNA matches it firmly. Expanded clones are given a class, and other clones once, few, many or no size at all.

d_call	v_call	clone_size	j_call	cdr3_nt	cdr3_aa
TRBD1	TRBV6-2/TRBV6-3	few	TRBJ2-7	TGTGCCAGCAGGGTACAGGGGTCCTACGAGCAGTACTTC	CASRVQGSYEQYF
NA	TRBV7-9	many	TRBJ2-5	TGTGCCAGCAGCTTACCGTACCAAGAGACCCAGTACTTC	CASSLPYQETQYF
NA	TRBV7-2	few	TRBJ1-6	TGTGCCAGCAGCCAAGGGGCGACCCTCCACTTT	CASSQGATLHF
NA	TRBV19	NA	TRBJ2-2	TGTGCCAGTAGGGACAGAGCGAACACCGGGGAGCTGTTTTTT	CASRDRANTGELFF
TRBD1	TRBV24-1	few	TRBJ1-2	TGTGCCACCAGTGATCGAGGGACAGGGAAAGGCTACACCTTC	CATSDRGTGKGYTF
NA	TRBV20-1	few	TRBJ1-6	TGCAGTGCTCTGGGGGGTACAAGTTCACCCCTCCACTTT	CSALGGTSSPLHF
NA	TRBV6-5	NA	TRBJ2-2	TGTGCCAGCAGTTACTCGAATACAGCGGCAGGCGGGGAGCTGTTTTTT	CASSYSNTAAGGELFF
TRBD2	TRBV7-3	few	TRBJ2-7	TGTGCCAGCCTCCTAGTGGCCGGGACTAGCGGGGTGGTCTGCGAGCAGTACTTC	CASLLVAGTSGVVCEQYF
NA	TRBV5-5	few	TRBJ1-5	TGTGCCAGCAGCTACCTGACGGCGGAGGGAGATCAGCCCCAGCATTTT	CASSYLTAEGDQPQHF
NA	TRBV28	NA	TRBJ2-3	TGTGCCATTACCCTCCGGGACGGGAACGTCGATACGCAGTATTTT	CAITLRDGNVDTQYF
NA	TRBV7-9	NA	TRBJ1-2	TGTGCCAGCAGCTTAGGAGGAAGCAGGAGGGATGGCTACACCTTC	CASSLGGSRRDGYTF
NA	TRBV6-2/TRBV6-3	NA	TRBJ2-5	TGTGCCAGCAGGACCCACTCGCAAGAGACCCAGTACTTC	CASRTHSQETQYF
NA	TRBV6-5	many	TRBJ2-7	TGTGCCACCCGGAGCTCCTACGAGCAGTACTTC	CATRSSYEQYF
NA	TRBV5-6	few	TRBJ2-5	TGTGCCAGCAGCTTGGGACTCATGGGGACCCAGTACTTC	CASSLGLMGTQYF
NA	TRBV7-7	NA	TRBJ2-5	TGTGCCAGCAGCCCGTTGTCCGAGACCCAGTACTTC	CASSPLSETQYF
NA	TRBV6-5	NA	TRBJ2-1	TGTGCCAGCAATCACGGGCCATTTGGTGATGAGCAGTTCTTC	CASNHGPFGDEQFF
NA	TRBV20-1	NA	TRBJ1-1	TGCAGTGCTAGTACTTCGACTGAAGCTTTCTTT	CSASTSTEAFF
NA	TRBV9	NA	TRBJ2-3	TGTGCCAGCAGCGTATTAAGCACAGATACGCAGTATTTT	CASSVLSTDTQYF
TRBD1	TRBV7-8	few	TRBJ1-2	TGTGCCAGCAGCTCAGAGACAGGGACAAACTTACCTCATGGCTACACCTTC	CASSSETGTNLPHGYTF
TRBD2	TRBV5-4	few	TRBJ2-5	TGTGCCAGCAGCCCAACTAGCGGGGGACGTGGAGAGACCCAGTACTTC	CASSPTSGGRGETQYF
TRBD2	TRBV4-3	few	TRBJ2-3	TGCGCCAGCAGCCATTCGCGGGGGGGTAGCACAGATACGCAGTATTTT	CASSHSRGGSTDTQYF
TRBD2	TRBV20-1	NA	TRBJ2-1	TGCAGTGTTTCCTTGAAGCTAGCGGGTCAGTTCTTC	CSVSLKLAGQFF
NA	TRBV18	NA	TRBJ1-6	TGTGCCAGCTCACCGGAGGGTGCGAGCAATTCACCCCTCCACTTT	CASSPEGASNSPLHF
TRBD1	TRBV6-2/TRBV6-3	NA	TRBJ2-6	TGTGCCAGCAGTTACTCGCGTCCGGGACAGGGGTCCGGGGCCAACGTCCTGACTTTC	CASSYSRPGQGSGANVLTF
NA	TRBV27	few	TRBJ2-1	TGTGCCAGCAGTTCCCCAGGGCACAATGAGCAGTTCTTC	CASSSPGHNEQFF
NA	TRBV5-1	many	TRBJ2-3	TGCGCCAGCAGCTTGGTTATGGGCACAGATACGCAGTATTTT	CASSLVMGTDTQYF
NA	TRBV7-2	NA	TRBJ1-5	TGTGCTAGCAGCTGGACCGTTGGGAGCAATCAGCCCCAGCATTTT	CASSWTVGSNQPQHF
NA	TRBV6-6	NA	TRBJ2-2	TGTGCCATCTACCAGGGGCGGTACGGGGAGCTGTTTTTT	CAIYQGRYGELFF
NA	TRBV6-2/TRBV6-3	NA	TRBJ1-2	TGTGCCAGCACTAGTAGCTATGGCTACACCTTC	CASTSSYGYTF
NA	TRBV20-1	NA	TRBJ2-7	TGCAGTGCCATAAGCCCCGCTGCCTACGAGCAGTACTTC	CSAISPAAYEQYF
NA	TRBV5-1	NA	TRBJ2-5	TGCGCCAGCAGCTTGATCCCGAGCAACCAAGAGACCCAGTACTTC	CASSLIPSNQETQYF
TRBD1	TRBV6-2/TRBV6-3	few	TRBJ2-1	TGTGCCAGCAGTTCCTGGACAGGGAACAATGAGCAGTTCTTC	CASSSWTGNNEQFF
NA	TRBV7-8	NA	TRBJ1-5	TGTGCCAGCACCGCCCGGCGGGGTGTTGAGCAGCCCCAGCATTTT	CASTARRGVEQPQHF
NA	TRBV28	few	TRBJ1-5	TGTGCCAGCAGTAGAGAGCCCCAGCATTTT	CASSREPQHF
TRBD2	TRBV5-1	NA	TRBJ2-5	TGCGCCAGCAGCCGGGGACTAGCGGGCCTGAGGGAGACCCAGTACTTC	CASSRGLAGLRETQYF
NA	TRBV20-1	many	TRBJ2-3	TGCAGTGCAGGGGGGGGAAGCACAGATACGCAGTATTTT	CSAGGGSTDTQYF
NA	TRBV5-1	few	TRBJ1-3	TGCGCCAGCAGCCCTTCTAAGGGCAACACCATATATTTT	CASSPSKGNTIYF
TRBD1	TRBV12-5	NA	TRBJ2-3	TGTGCTAGTGGTTTGGTACGGGACAGGGGTGTAGATACGCAGTATTTT	CASGLVRDRGVDTQYF
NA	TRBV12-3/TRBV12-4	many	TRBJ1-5	TGTGCCAGCAGTTTAGCAGGTAGCAATCAGCCCCAGCATTTT	CASSLAGSNQPQHF
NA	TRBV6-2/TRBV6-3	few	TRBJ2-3	TGTGCCAGCAGTTACGGGATCACAGATACGCAGTATTTT	CASSYGITDTQYF
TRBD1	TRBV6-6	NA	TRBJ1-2	TGTGCCAGCAGGAACGAAGACAGGGTCTATGGCTACACCTTC	CASRNEDRVYGYTF
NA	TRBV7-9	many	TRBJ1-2	TGTGCCAGCAGCCCTACAGGTTACGGCTACACCTTC	CASSPTGYGYTF
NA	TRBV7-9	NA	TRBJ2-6	TGTGCCAGCAGCTTATCCCTATTCTCTGGGGCCAACGTCCTGACTTTC	CASSLSLFSGANVLTF
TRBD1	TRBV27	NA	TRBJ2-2	TGTGCCAGCAGTTCCGACAGGGCTAGCGGGGAGCTGTTTTTT	CASSSDRASGELFF
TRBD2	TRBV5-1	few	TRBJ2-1	TGCGCCAGCAGCCACCATAGCGGGGGGGCCAGTTTGGGGCAGTTCTTC	CASSHHSGGASLGQFF
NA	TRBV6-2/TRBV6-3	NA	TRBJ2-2	TGTGCCAGCAGAAATACGAACACCGGGGAGCTGTTTTTT	CASRNTNTGELFF
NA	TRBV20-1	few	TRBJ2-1	TGCAGTGCTAGAGATGGCCTCTCACAAGGTGGTGAGCAGTTCTTC	CSARDGLSQGGEQFF
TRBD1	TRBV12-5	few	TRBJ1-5	TGTGCTAGTGCCCAAGACAGGGGAGGACAGCCCCAGCATTTT	CASAQDRGGQPQHF
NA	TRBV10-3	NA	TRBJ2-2	TGTGCCATCAGTGAGAGGGCCGGGGAGCTGTTTTTT	CAISERAGELFF
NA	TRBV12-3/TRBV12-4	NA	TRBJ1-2	TGTGCCAGCAGTTTTCAGGGGTATGGCTACACCTTC	CASSFQGYGYTF
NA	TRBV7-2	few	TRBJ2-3	TGTGCCAGCAGCTTAGGGCTAGCAGCAACCTTGGGAGATACGCAGTATTTT	CASSLGLAATLGDTQYF
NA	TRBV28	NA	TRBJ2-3	TGTGCCAGCAGGTTGCAGGGTACAGATACGCAGTATTTT	CASRLQGTDTQYF
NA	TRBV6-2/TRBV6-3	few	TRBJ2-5	TGTGCCAGCAGCACAAACAGGGTCGACCAGTACTTC	CASSTNRVDQYF
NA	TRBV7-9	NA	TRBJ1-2	TGTGCCAGCAGCTTAGCTGGGACGGAGAGCTATGGCTACACCTTC	CASSLAGTESYGYTF